The 21 T cell receptor beta chains below all came from one sample that was sequenced in a study of T cells in Graves' hyperthyroidism and ophthalmopathy. Researchers amplified the TCR beta CDR3 regions from RNA transcripts. With the HTBI primer set, the TCR CDR3 went through a first round of RT-PCR. Each CDR3 protein gets one entry after TCRdb re-called the multiplex PCR reads with MiXCR. This table has 600,000 or so distinct CDR3 sequences, about half appearing once. Input material: peripheral blood or thyroid tissue (not recorded which). These receptors were taken from a young woman with Graves' hyperthyroidism.

This clonotype has a single count. This chain joins TRBV7-8 and TRBJ2-7; 10 bases agree with TRBD2. The V segment lost 10 bases and the J segment 5 bases; nucleotides outside the gene matches: 11. The germline V gene encodes CDR1 SGHVS and CDR2 FQNEAQ. The CDR3 sequence is 14 residues long. CDR3 in DNA: TGTGCCATGGGGCGGAGCGGGAGGGGAGACGAGCAGTACTTC. It yields the protein CAMGRSGRGDEQYF.

In the case of this clonotype: The junction departs from germline at one end; a sequencing error may be responsible. This chain joins TRBV25-1 and TRBJ1-5; D is perhaps TRBD1 (6 bases). The CDR3 loop spans 15 amino acids. The germline V gene has CDR1 MGHDK and CDR2 SYGVNS. Here the CDR3 reads CACSARGQFNQPQHF. CDR3 DNA sequence: TGTGCCTGCAGTGCAAGAGGACAGTTCAATCAGCCCCAGCATTTT.

The chain joins TRBV19 to TRBJ1-5; 10 bases are a match to TRBD1. The CDR3 covers 14 residues. V lost 5 bases to trimming and J lost 7 bases; unmatched junction nucleotides: 5. Germline V gene data show CDR1 as LNHDA and CDR2 as SQIVND (reference sequence). The CDR3 here is CASSEEDRGQPQHF. The CDR3 DNA follows: TGTGCCAGTAGTGAGGAGGACAGGGGGCAGCCCCAGCATTTT. The full variable domain, its missing parts supplied by reference TRBV19 and TRBJ1-5, is DGGITQSPKYLFRKEGQNVTLSCEQNLNHDAMYWYRQDPGQGLRLIYYSQIVNDFQKGDIAEGYSVSREKKESFPLTVTSAQKNPTAFYLCASSEEDRGQPQHFGDGTRLSIL.

This clonotype was seen only once. The chain joins TRBV2 to TRBJ1-2; D may be TRBD1 (6 bases). The CDR3 runs 13 residues. V shed 8 bases and J shed 0 bases, with 10 bases lying between them. Germline loops: CDR1 SNHLY, CDR2 FYNNEI. CDR3 protein: CASGGSPNYGYTF. CDR3 bases: TGTGCCAGCGGGGGCAGCCCTAACTATGGCTACACCTTC.

Of note for this clonotype: The junction differs from germline at one of its ends, possibly a read error. The chain couples TRBV7-9 to TRBJ2-5; D tentatively fits TRBD1 or TRBD2 (5 bases each). The CDR3 spans 14 residues. Germline V gene sequence: CDR1 SEHNR, CDR2 FQNEAQ (reference sequence). The CDR3 protein is CASSQRDRQETQYF. As DNA, the CDR3 is TGCGCCAGCAGCCAACGGGACCGCCAAGAGACCCAGTACTTC.

The V and J genes are TRBV12-3 or TRBV12-4 and TRBJ2-7, with D perhaps TRBD1 (6 bases). This CDR3 contains 14 residues. V was cut by 1 base and J by 3 bases, with 10 bases left in between. This CDR3 reads CASSLVQGNYEQYF. The CDR3 region has the DNA TGTGCCAGCAGTTTAGTTCAGGGGAACTACGAGCAGTACTTC.

Many counts were recorded for this clonotype. V usage is TRBV15 and J usage is TRBJ2-2; D is uncertain. The CDR3 contains 14 residues. CDR1 LNHNV and CDR2 YYDKDF come from the germline V gene (reference sequence). With 8 bases removed from V and 1 base from J, the gap between germline ends came to 11 bases. The CDR3 region has the DNA TGTGCCACCGGAGATGCGGTGAACACCGGGGAGCTGTTTTTT. Encoded protein: CATGDAVNTGELFF.

The rearrangement links TRBV29-1 to TRBJ2-5; the D gene is possibly TRBD1 (5 bases). V was shortened by 5 bases and J by 2 bases, with 9 bases between the two germline ends. CDR1 is SQVTM, CDR2 ANQGSEA, per germline. The CDR3 sequence is 12 residues long. The CDR3: CSVPQAQETQYF. The DNA for the CDR3 is TGCAGCGTTCCACAGGCTCAAGAGACCCAGTACTTC.

In regard to this clonotype: One junction end disagrees with the germline gene, perhaps due to a read error. V gene TRBV7-9 combines with J gene TRBJ1-1; D remains unclear. The CDR3 spans 16 residues. Germline-derived CDR1 and CDR2 are SEHNR and FQNEAQ (reference sequence). This CDR3 is CASSLELRRRGTEAFF. The CDR3 DNA sequence: TGCGCCAGCAGCTTGGAATTGAGACGGCGAGGGACTGAAGCTTTCTTT. Drawing the rest from reference TRBV7-9 and TRBJ1-1, the complete variable domain is DTGVSQNPRHKITKRGQNVTFRCDPISEHNRLYWYRQTLGQGPEFLTYFQNEAQLEKSRLLSDRFSAERPKGSFSTLEIQRTEQGDSAMYLCASSLELRRRGTEAFFGQGTRLTVV.

The gene calls are TRBV5-1 and TRBJ1-1; D gene ambiguous. This CDR3 contains 18 residues. The V end was cut by 1 base, the J end by 3 bases, with 22 bases between. Germline lookup yields CDR1 SGHRS and CDR2 YFSETQ. CDR3 residues: CASSLFAWREAVDTEAFF. DNA for the CDR3: TGCGCCAGCAGCTTGTTCGCCTGGAGGGAGGCCGTAGACACTGAAGCTTTCTTT.

This clonotype was detected only a few times. The V and J genes are TRBV6-6 and TRBJ1-5; 10 bases are a match to TRBD1. Trimming removed 6 bases from V and 5 bases from J; junction bases left unmatched: 7. CDR3 size: 15 residues. The V gene's germline CDR1 is MNHNY and CDR2 SVGAGI (reference sequence). In nucleotides, the CDR3 is TGTGCCAGCAGCCTGCGGGACAGGGGCCATCAGCCCCAGCATTTT. Protein product: CASSLRDRGHQPQHF.

In this sample, this clonotype turned up many times. The chain combines TRBV7-9 with TRBJ1-2; 7 positions match TRBD1. Trimming cost V 5 bases and J 6 bases; bases outside gene matches: 6. The CDR3 runs 13 residues. Germline CDR1 and CDR2: SEHNR and FQNEAQ (reference sequence). CDR3 DNA sequence: TGTGCCAGCAGCCCCGGGACAGTGGATGGCTACACCTTC. The encoded protein is CASSPGTVDGYTF.

This chain connects TRBV7-6 to TRBJ2-7; D is tentatively TRBD1 or TRBD2 (6 bases each). CDR1 is SGHVS and CDR2 is FNYEAQ in the germline V gene. This CDR3 has 14 residues. Trimming left V 5 bases short and J 4 bases short, with 15 bases between. The chain's CDR3 is CASSLNREVYEQYF. The CDR3 DNA reads as TGTGCCAGCAGCCTAAACAGGGAGGTGTACGAGCAGTACTTC.

This clonotype was counted a few times. The junction departs from the called germline gene at one end, perhaps through a read error. This chain joins TRBV11-2 and TRBJ1-6; 9 nucleotides line up with TRBD1. Germline CDR1 and CDR2: SGHAT and FQNNGV. This CDR3 is built from 15 residues. The CDR3 loop is CASSLTGGIFSPLHF. CDR3 nucleotides: TGCGCCAGCAGCTTGACAGGGGGGATATTTTCACCCCTCCACTTT.

V usage is TRBV5-4 and J usage is TRBJ1-6; tentatively, D is TRBD1 (5 bases). This CDR3 region has 13 residues. Germline CDR1 SGHNT, CDR2 YYREEE (reference sequence). V was pared by 4 bases and J by 8 bases, with 10 bases between. This CDR3 reads CASSEWGYSPLHF. The DNA for the CDR3 is TGTGCCAGCAGCGAATGGGGCTATTCACCCCTCCACTTT.

This clonotype showed up many times. CDR3 sequence reads: CSVEGQYGYTF. The CDR3 DNA reads TGCAGCGTTGAGGGACAGTATGGCTACACCTTC. The rearrangement uses TRBV29-1 and TRBJ1-2; 7 positions agree with TRBD1. The germline V gene encodes CDR1 SQVTM and CDR2 ANQGSEA. CDR3 length equals 11 residues. V lost 3 bases, J lost 5 bases, and 0 bases stayed unmatched.

The V and J genes are TRBV7-9 and TRBJ2-2; D is perhaps TRBD1 or TRBD2 (5 bases each). The V end lost 5 bases, the J end lost 2 bases, and 15 bases lay between the germline ends. Germline V gene lookup returns CDR1 SEHNR and CDR2 FQNEAQ (reference sequence). This CDR3 has 16 amino acids. The CDR3 DNA reads TGTGCCAGCAGCCCCCGGGACGCGAGAAACACCGGGGAGCTGTTTTTT. Translation: CASSPRDARNTGELFF. Based on the CDR3 plus reference TRBV7-9 and TRBJ2-2, the full variable domain is DTGVSQNPRHKITKRGQNVTFRCDPISEHNRLYWYRQTLGQGPEFLTYFQNEAQLEKSRLLSDRFSAERPKGSFSTLEIQRTEQGDSAMYLCASSPRDARNTGELFFGEGSRLTVL.

This clonotype has ten or more counts. The V and J genes are TRBV24-1 and TRBJ1-2; 7 positions agree with TRBD1. The CDR3 spans 13 residues. The germline V gene has CDR1 KGHDR and CDR2 SFDVKD. The junction had 5 bases not matched to a gene; V was cut back by 4 bases and J by 7 bases. Here the CDR3 DNA reads TGTGCCACCAGTGAAAACGACAGGGTTGGCTACACCTTC. Protein product: CATSENDRVGYTF.

The chain joins TRBV12-5 to TRBJ1-2, with no clear D. CDR1 is LGHNT, CDR2 FRNRAP, per germline. The CDR3 spans 15 residues. In DNA, the CDR3 is TGTGCCAGCACCCTGTGGCCCGTCGTTGACTATGGCTACACCTTC. Its translation: CASTLWPVVDYGYTF.

The chain links TRBV5-1 to TRBJ2-7; 9 bases are shared with TRBD2. Per the germline V gene, CDR1 is SGHRS and CDR2 is YFSETQ. Trimming took 4 bases from V and 2 from J; bases not matched to a gene: 7. The CDR3 has 15 residues. CDR3 DNA: TGCGCCAGCAGCAGATTAGCGGGAGCAGCCTACGAGCAGTACTTC. Residues: CASSRLAGAAYEQYF.

This clonotype has only a few counts. The rearrangement links TRBV29-1 to TRBJ2-6; 8 bases fit TRBD2. The CDR3 contains 14 residues. The junction had 8 bases not matched to a gene; V was cut back by 4 bases and J by 9 bases. CDR1 is SQVTM and CDR2 is ANQGSEA in the germline V gene. CDR3 bases: TGCAGCGTTGGTCCGGGGCTAGCGGGCAACGTCCTGACTTTC. As protein: CSVGPGLAGNVLTF.